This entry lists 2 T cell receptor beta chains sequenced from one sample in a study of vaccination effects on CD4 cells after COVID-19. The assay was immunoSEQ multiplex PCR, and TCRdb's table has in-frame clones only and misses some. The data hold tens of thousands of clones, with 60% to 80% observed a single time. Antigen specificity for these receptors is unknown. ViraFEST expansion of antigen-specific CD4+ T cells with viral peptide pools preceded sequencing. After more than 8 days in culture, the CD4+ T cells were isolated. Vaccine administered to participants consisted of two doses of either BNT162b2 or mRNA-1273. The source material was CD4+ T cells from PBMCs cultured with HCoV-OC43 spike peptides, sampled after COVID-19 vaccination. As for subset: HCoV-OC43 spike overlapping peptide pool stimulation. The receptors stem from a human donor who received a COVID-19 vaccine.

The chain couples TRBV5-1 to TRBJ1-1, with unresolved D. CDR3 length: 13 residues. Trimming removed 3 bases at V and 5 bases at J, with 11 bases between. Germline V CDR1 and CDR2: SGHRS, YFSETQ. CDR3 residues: CASSYIVGTEAFF. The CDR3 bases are TGCGCCAGCAGCTACATTGTGGGTACTGAAGCTTTCTTT.

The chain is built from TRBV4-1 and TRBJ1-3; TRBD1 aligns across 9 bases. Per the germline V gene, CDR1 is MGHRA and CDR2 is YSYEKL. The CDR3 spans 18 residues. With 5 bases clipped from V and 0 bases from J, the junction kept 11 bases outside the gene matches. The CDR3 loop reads CASSKGQGTSYSGNTIYF. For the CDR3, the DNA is TGCGCCAGCAGCAAGGGACAGGGAACATCTTACTCTGGAAACACCATATATTTT.